These 24 T cell receptor beta chains share one sample of origin, sequenced in a study of blood T cell repertoires in COVID-19. Produced via immunoSEQ multiplex PCR; TCRdb's table is partial and in-frame only. The repertoire holds over 100,000 clones, 81% seen once, with more than 9% in the top ten. Input material: peripheral blood. These receptor sequences come from a human donor in a cohort sampled during active COVID-19.

In this sample, this clone turned up a few times. The V and J genes are TRBV7-9 and TRBJ2-1, with TRBD2 identical over 9 bases. This CDR3 spans 18 amino acids. After removal of 2 bases from V and 6 bases from J, the junction contained 14 bases not matched to a gene. Germline V gene data show CDR1 as SEHNR and CDR2 as FQNEAQ (reference sequence). Here the CDR3 reads CASSLKQVVREGPNEQFF. The CDR3 nucleotides are TGTGCCAGCAGCTTAAAGCAGGTTGTGCGGGAGGGCCCCAATGAGCAGTTCTTC.

The V and J genes are TRBV25-1 and TRBJ1-5, with TRBD1 matching 8 bases. CDR3 length equals 15 residues. From germline, CDR1 is MGHDK and CDR2 SYGVNS. Unmatched junction bases numbered 6, after V lost 1 base and J lost 7 bases. The CDR3, as DNA: TGTGCCAGCAGTGAATCCGGACAGGGTTGGCAGCCCCAGCATTTT. It specifies CASSESGQGWQPQHF.

The DNA of the CDR3 is TGTGCCAGCAGCTTTTCCCCAATAGCGGGAGAGAACACCGGGGAGCTGTTTTTT. Amino acid sequence: CASSFSPIAGENTGELFF. The chain recombines TRBV7-3 with TRBJ2-2; 9 bases fit TRBD2. With V trimmed by 3 bases and J by 1 base, 9 bases remained unmatched. Per the germline V gene, CDR1 is SGHTA and CDR2 is FQGTGA. The CDR3 has 18 residues.

The table lists this clone with a few counts. The chain employs TRBV7-9 and TRBJ1-2; 10 bases line up with TRBD1. With V trimmed by 5 bases and J by 6 bases, 3 bases remained unmatched. This CDR3 comprises 13 residues. Germline V gene data show CDR1 as SEHNR and CDR2 as FQNEAQ (reference sequence). As DNA, the CDR3 is TGTGCCAGCAGCAAGACAGGGGGCAATGGCTACACCTTC. Translation: CASSKTGGNGYTF.

This rearrangement joins TRBV7-9 to TRBJ2-7, with D tentatively TRBD1 (5 bases). The V end was cut by 1 base, the J end by 7 bases, with 11 bases between. From germline, CDR1 is SEHNR and CDR2 FQNEAQ (reference sequence). The CDR3 contains 13 residues. CDR3 region: CASSLEGYSEQYF. In DNA form, the CDR3 reads TGTGCCAGCAGCTTAGAGGGGTATAGTGAGCAGTACTTC.

This chain links TRBV6-5 with TRBJ1-5; 7 bases are shared with TRBD1. Germline CDR1 is MNHEY and CDR2 is SVGAGI. The CDR3 consists of 16 residues. The junction had 6 bases not matched to a gene; V was cut back by 4 bases and J by 0 bases. CDR3 coding DNA: TGTGCCAGCAGTTCCGTGGGACAGTATAGCAATCAGCCCCAGCATTTT. This gives the protein CASSSVGQYSNQPQHF.

This clone was observed a handful of times. The rearrangement uses TRBV6-2 or TRBV6-3 and TRBJ1-4; 7 bases align to TRBD1. Germline V gene sequence: CDR1 MNHEY, CDR2 SVGEGT. V lost 4 bases to trimming and J lost 7 bases; unmatched junction nucleotides: 9. The CDR3 is 15 residues long. CDR3 bases: TGTGCCAGCAGTTTTCCGACAGGGACGGTTGAAAAACTGTTTTTT. This codes for CASSFPTGTVEKLFF.

The CDR3 here is CASSARDSGLLNTEAFF. CDR3 in DNA: TGTGCCAGCAGCGCGAGAGACTCAGGACTTCTGAACACTGAAGCTTTCTTT. J is TRBJ1-1 and V is TRBV9, with D hard to call. Looked up from germline, CDR1 is SGDLS and CDR2 is YYNGEE. The CDR3 has 17 amino acids. The V end lost 3 bases, the J end lost 0 bases, and 18 bases lay between the germline ends.

The chain is built from TRBV10-3 and TRBJ1-1; D is perhaps TRBD1 (6 bases). The length of the CDR3 is 13 residues. Germline CDR1 reads ENHRY; CDR2 reads SYGVKD. V lost 8 bases and J lost 11, with 21 bases in between. The CDR3 is CAIASGENFWAFF. CDR3 in DNA: TGTGCCATCGCGTCAGGGGAAAATTTCTGGGCTTTCTTT.

The chain links TRBV21-1 to TRBJ2-7; TRBD2 is the table's D call and was not checked against the DNA. TRBV21-1 is labeled a pseudogene. CDR3 size: 14 residues. This CDR3 is CASSKSTKSYEQYF. The DNA of the CDR3 is TGTGCCAGCAGCAAGTCTACTAAAAGCTACGAGCAGTACTTC.

This chain connects TRBV19 to TRBJ2-1; 10 bases are shared with TRBD2. Per germline, CDR1 LNHDA and CDR2 SQIVND (reference sequence). The CDR3 sequence is 14 residues long. Losses at the gene ends were 4 bases for V and 8 bases for J; bases not matched to a gene: 5. The DNA for the CDR3 is TGTGCCAGTAGTAGGCTAGCGGGAGCGGATGAGCAGTTCTTC. It translates to CASSRLAGADEQFF.

This rearrangement joins TRBV5-4 to TRBJ2-5; 7 nucleotides match TRBD1. The CDR3 totals 13 residues. J gave up 5 bases and V 4 bases, and 5 bases lay outside the gene matches. Per the germline V gene, CDR1 is SGHNT and CDR2 is YYREEE (reference sequence). The CDR3 DNA sequence: TGTGCCAGCAGCACCGGACAGGAGGAGACCCAGTACTTC. Amino acids: CASSTGQEETQYF.

V gene TRBV10-3 combines with J gene TRBJ1-1, with no clear D. From germline, CDR1 is ENHRY and CDR2 SYGVKD. The CDR3 spans 11 residues. Trimming took off 4 bases at V and 3 bases at J, with 3 bases between the two ends. CDR3 sequence: CAISADTEAFF. The DNA for the CDR3 is TGTGCCATCAGTGCCGACACTGAAGCTTTCTTT.

The chain uses TRBV27 and TRBJ2-7, with 8 bases aligning to TRBD1. The CDR3 has 13 amino acids. CDR1 and CDR2 (germline): MNHEY, SMNVEV (reference sequence). With V trimmed by 10 bases and J by 5 bases, 10 bases remained unmatched. In nucleotides, the CDR3 is TGTGCCATCGAGGACAGGGAGTTTCACGAGCAGTACTTC. Its protein is CAIEDREFHEQYF.

V gene TRBV30 combines with J gene TRBJ2-7; D gene uncertain. Between the trimmed V and J ends, which lost 2 bases and 4 bases, there was a span of 6 bases. The CDR3 is 11 residues long. CDR1 and CDR2 (germline): GTSNPN, SVGIG (reference sequence). The CDR3 loop is CAWSRRYEQYF. The CDR3 region has the DNA TGTGCCTGGAGTCGTCGTTACGAGCAGTACTTC. The full variable domain, rest sourced from reference TRBV30 and TRBJ2-7, is SQTIHQWPATLVQPVGSPLSLECTVEGTSNPNLYWYRQAAGRGLQLLFYSVGIGQISSEVPQNLSASRPQDRQFILSSKKLLLSDSGFYLCAWSRRYEQYFGPGTRLTVT.

This clone showed up just a few times. The CDR3 region is CASSLMAPLAGGRETQYF. CDR3 sequence (DNA): TGTGCCAGCAGCTTAATGGCTCCGTTAGCGGGAGGGAGGGAGACCCAGTACTTC. The chain recombines TRBV7-3 with TRBJ2-5; TRBD2 agrees at 11 bases. CDR3 length equals 18 residues. J gave up 5 bases and V 1 base, and 12 bases lay outside the gene matches. Germline V CDR1 and CDR2: SGHTA, FQGTGA.

The chain combines TRBV6-5 with TRBJ2-7; TRBD2 matches 8 bases. The CDR3 has 15 residues. The germline V gene has CDR1 MNHEY and CDR2 SVGAGI. V trimming: 4 bases; J trimming: 7 bases; junction bases outside the gene matches: 12. CDR3 sequence (DNA): TGTGCCAGCAGTTCCGTAGCGGGATACTCGGGGGAGCAGTACTTC. It specifies CASSSVAGYSGEQYF.

The rearrangement uses TRBV7-2 and TRBJ1-5, with a weak D call TRBD1 (6 bases). Germline lookup yields CDR1 SGHTA and CDR2 FQGNSA. Trimming cost V 7 bases and J 7 bases, with 14 bases left between them. CDR3 length: 13 amino acids. CDR3 nucleotides: TGTGCCAGCAAGGGGGGGGGCGGGCAGCCCCAGCATTTT. Encoded protein: CASKGGGGQPQHF.

This chain uses TRBV30 with TRBJ1-2; 7 positions match TRBD1. The V gene's germline CDR1 is GTSNPN and CDR2 SVGIG (reference sequence). After removal of 1 base from V and 5 bases from J, the junction contained 4 bases not matched to a gene. The CDR3 runs 13 residues. CDR3 sequence: CAWSAGGNYGYTF. Written as DNA, the CDR3 is TGTGCCTGGAGTGCAGGGGGGAATTATGGCTACACCTTC.

The CDR3 sequence is CASRARSDSSEQYF. In DNA form, the CDR3 reads TGTGCCAGCAGGGCAAGATCGGACTCATCCGAGCAGTACTTC. This chain links TRBV13 with TRBJ2-7, with D tentatively TRBD2 (5 bases). V lost 6 bases and J 6 bases, leaving 18 bases between the germline ends. CDR3 length equals 14 residues. CDR1 is PRHDT, CDR2 FYEKMQ, per germline (reference sequence). Using reference TRBV13 and TRBJ2-7 for the parts outside the CDR3, the full variable domain is AAGVIQSPRHLIKEKRETATLKCYPIPRHDTVYWYQQGPGQDPQFLISFYEKMQSDKGSIPDRFSAQQFSDYHSELNMSSLELGDSALYFCASRARSDSSEQYFGPGTRLTVT.

The V call is TRBV19, the J call TRBJ1-5, with TRBD1 matching 10 bases. The V and J ends lost 4 bases and 3 bases, in that order; junction bases with no gene match: 12. In germline, CDR1 is LNHDA, CDR2 SQIVND (reference sequence). The CDR3 length is 18 residues. The CDR3 sequence is CASSTSDRGRLDNQPQHF. Written as DNA, the CDR3 is TGTGCCAGTAGTACATCGGACAGGGGGAGATTGGACAATCAGCCCCAGCATTTT.

The CDR3, as DNA: TGTGCCAGCAGTGACCTCAGGGGAGCTGGAAACACCATATATTTT. It yields the protein CASSDLRGAGNTIYF. The chain combines TRBV2 with TRBJ1-3; D perhaps matches TRBD1 (6 bases). The V gene lost 3 bases and the J gene lost 2 bases, with 11 bases spanning the gap. Germline values: CDR1 SNHLY, CDR2 FYNNEI. This CDR3 comprises 15 residues.

The chain recombines TRBV19 with TRBJ2-7; 10 bases agree with TRBD1. This CDR3 is built from 14 residues. After removal of 8 bases from V and 2 bases from J, the junction contained 6 bases not matched to a gene. The germline V gene encodes CDR1 LNHDA and CDR2 SQIVND (reference sequence). CDR3 nucleotides: TGTGCCAGTTCCGGACAGGGGGTTCCCTACGAGCAGTACTTC. Translation gives CASSGQGVPYEQYF.

This chain connects TRBV21-1 to TRBJ2-7; TRBD1 was called by the table and not checked on the DNA. TRBV21-1 has pseudogene status. This CDR3 has 14 amino acids. CDR3 loop: CASSQGTGPYEQYF. The CDR3 DNA reads TGTGCCAGCAGTCAAGGGACAGGGCCCTACGAGCAGTACTTC.